The clone carrying this T cell receptor (beta chain) was detected only a few times. The antigen remains unidentified. The CDR3 loop spans 15 amino acids. Trimming took off 1 base at V and 3 bases at J, with 9 bases between the two ends. Germline CDR1 KGHDR, CDR2 SFDVKD. This sample is drawn from a study of vaccination and CD4 T cells after COVID-19. As for the study in general: Blood was drawn a median roughly 66 days post second dose, range 14 to 241. Study-level results: Recorded median SARS-CoV-2-reactive clonotype numbers increased from around 20 to 38 without reaching significance.

The treatment: approximately nine-day PBMC culture with coronavirus spike peptide pools or control peptides (ViraFEST assay). Via ViraFEST, peptide pools expanded antigen-specific T cells before TCR sequencing. The study sequenced cultured CD4+ T cell DNA using the Oncomine TCR Beta short-read assay. Genomic DNA was extracted from cultured CD4+ T cells. MiXCR was run by TCRdb on the PCR reads, yielding one entry per CDR3 protein. The table records fewer than 20,000 distinct CDR3 sequences, roughly two fifths of them present only once. Sequenced here: CD4+ T cells from blood, cultured in vitro, sampled before SARS-CoV-2 vaccination. This TCR came from a human donor who had recovered from COVID-19. The chain links TRBV24-1 to TRBJ2-1; weak D call: TRBD1 (5 bases). The chain's CDR3 is CATSDLDRDYNEQFF. For the CDR3, the DNA is TGTGCCACCAGTGATTTAGACAGAGACTACAATGAGCAGTTCTTC.